This T cell receptor beta chain stems from a study of OX40 agonist ivuxolimab in advanced cancers. Study-wide context: Ivuxolimab was an agonistic, fully human IgG2 monoclonal antibody directed against OX40 (CD134), a costimulatory receptor. Intravenous ivuxolimab was administered to patients every 2 weeks at six dose levels: 0.01, 0.1, 0.3, 1.5, 3 and 10 mg/kg. Among the approximately 50 dose-escalation patients, about 19 had hepatocellular carcinoma, 15 melanoma, 9 renal cell carcinoma and 9 head and neck cancer. The dose-escalation cohort was 82.7% male with a mean age of roughly 60 years, ranging from roughly 20 to 80. Patients were allowed to have had prior anti-PD-1, anti-PD-L1 or anti-CTLA-4 therapy, and around 41% of the dose-escalation patients had previously received checkpoint inhibitors. Partial responses occurred in three dose-escalation patients, of whom one had hepatocellular carcinoma and two had cutaneous melanoma. Peripheral TCRbeta sequencing aimed to test whether ivuxolimab altered TCR sequence diversity and caused clonal T-cell expansion. The paper reports the monotherapy dose-escalation portion (N of about 50 patients) of the phase I ivuxolimab trial.

For sequencing of the TCRbeta CDR3 region, genomic DNA was extracted from the sorted cells. The immunoSEQ Assay was used to sequence the TCRbeta CDR3 regions. TCRdb stores this immuneACCESS table with in-frame sequences only. Part of the clones is absent; in the studies checked, under half of the shortfall reflects unresolved V genes, and no reason is known for the rest. Counted in this sample were 55,000 to 80,000 clones; about four fifths of them appeared once. The ten most abundant clones make up approximately 1% of the sample. General study outcomes and caveats: Clonal expansion of both CD4+ and CD8+ blood T cells was observed from baseline to week 6 at doses 0.1 to 3.0 mg/kg. Low levels of normalized T-cell clonal expansion were also shown by some nonresponding patients. In partial responders in the 0.1-3.0 mg/kg groups, normalized peripheral clonal expansion was found to be among the lowest, especially among CD8+ T cells. The antigen specificity of the peripheral T cells that underwent clonal expansion was not determined. After ivuxolimab, expanded clones were on average more numerous among CD8+ T cells than among CD4+ T cells.

Patients with autoimmune disease history or receiving systemic immunosuppression were excluded from the trial. Peripheral blood for TCR sequencing was collected from all dose cohorts at baseline, on cycle 4 day 1, and on cycle 7 day 1. The samples were drawn from a first-in-human, open-label, multicenter phase I dose-escalation trial of ivuxolimab. Adults with locally advanced or metastatic melanoma, renal cell carcinoma, hepatocellular carcinoma or head and neck squamous cell carcinoma were enrolled in the trial. Before TCR sequencing, CD4+ T cells and CD8+ T cells from peripheral blood were sorted into separate populations. For this clone: Its binding antigen is unknown. Base quality data are lacking; no much larger clone is found one base away.

The germline V gene (reference sequence) supplies CDR1 LNHDA and CDR2 SQIVND. For this chain, trimming is 4 bases at the V end and 7 bases at the J end, and the number of junction bases without a gene match is 15. The CDR3 runs 19 residues from the cysteine to the phenylalanine. Solely the CDR3 DNA is kept, with 57 bases framed from the first base. The sequence was obtained from an adult with an advanced solid tumor such as melanoma, head and neck, liver or kidney cancer. This material consisted of CD4+ or CD8+ T cells sorted from blood, taken in a trial of the OX40 agonist ivuxolimab. The sequence is built from TRBV19 and TRBJ2-2, with TRBD2 matching 13 junction bases. The CDR3 has the sequence CASSTSSNGLAGVVGELFF. The nucleotide sequence is given as TGTGCCAGTAGTACATCCTCAAACGGACTAGCGGGGGTTGTCGGGGAGCTGTTTTTT. Outside the CDR3, residues come from the reference TRBV19 and TRBJ2-2 proteins, so the full variable domain is: DGGITQSPKYLFRKEGQNVTLSCEQNLNHDAMYWYRQDPGQGLRLIYYSQIVNDFQKGDIAEGYSVSREKKESFPLTVTSAQKNPTAFYLCASSTSSNGLAGVVGELFFGEGSRLTVL.